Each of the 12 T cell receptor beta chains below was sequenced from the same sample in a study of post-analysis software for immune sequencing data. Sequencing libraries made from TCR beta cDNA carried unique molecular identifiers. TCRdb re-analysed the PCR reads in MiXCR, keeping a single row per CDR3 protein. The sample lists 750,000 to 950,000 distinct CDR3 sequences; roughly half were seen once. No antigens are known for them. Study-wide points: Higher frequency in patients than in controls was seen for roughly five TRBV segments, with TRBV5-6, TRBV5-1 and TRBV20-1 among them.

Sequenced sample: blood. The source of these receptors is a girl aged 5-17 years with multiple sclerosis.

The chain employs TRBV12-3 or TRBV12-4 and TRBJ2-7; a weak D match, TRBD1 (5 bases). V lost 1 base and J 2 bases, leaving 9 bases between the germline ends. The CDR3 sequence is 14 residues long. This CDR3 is CASSLGTQTYEQYF. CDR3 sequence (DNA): TGTGCCAGCAGTTTAGGGACACAAACCTACGAGCAGTACTTC.

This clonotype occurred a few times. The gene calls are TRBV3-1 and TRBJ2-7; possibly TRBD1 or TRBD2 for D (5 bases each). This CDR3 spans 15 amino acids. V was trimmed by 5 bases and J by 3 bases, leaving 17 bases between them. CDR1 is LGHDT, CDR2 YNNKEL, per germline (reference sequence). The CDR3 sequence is CASSARDPRGYEQYF. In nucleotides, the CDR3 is TGTGCCAGCAGCGCTCGGGACCCACGAGGCTACGAGCAGTACTTC.

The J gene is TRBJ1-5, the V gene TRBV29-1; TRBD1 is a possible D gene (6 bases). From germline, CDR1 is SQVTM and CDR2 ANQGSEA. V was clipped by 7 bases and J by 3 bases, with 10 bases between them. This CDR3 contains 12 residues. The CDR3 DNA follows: TGCAGCGCTACAGGGCCCAATCAGCCCCAGCATTTT. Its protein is CSATGPNQPQHF.

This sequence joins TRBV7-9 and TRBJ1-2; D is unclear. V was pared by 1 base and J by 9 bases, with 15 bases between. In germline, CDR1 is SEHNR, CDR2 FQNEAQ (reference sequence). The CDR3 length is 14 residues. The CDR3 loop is CASSLGQQQISYTF. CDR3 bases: TGTGCCAGCAGCTTAGGTCAGCAGCAGATTAGCTACACCTTC.

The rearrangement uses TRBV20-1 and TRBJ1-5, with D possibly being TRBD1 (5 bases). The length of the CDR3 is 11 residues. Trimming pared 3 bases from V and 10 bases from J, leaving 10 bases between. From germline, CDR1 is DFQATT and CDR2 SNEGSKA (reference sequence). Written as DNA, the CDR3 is TGCAGTGCTAGTGGGCAGGGCCCCCAGCATTTT. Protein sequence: CSASGQGPQHF.

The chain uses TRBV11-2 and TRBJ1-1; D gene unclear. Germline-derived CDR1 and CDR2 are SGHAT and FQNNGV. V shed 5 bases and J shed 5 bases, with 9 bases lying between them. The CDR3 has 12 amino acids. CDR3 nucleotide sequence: TGTGCCAGCAGCGAGCTGAGAACTGAAGCTTTCTTT. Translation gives CASSELRTEAFF.

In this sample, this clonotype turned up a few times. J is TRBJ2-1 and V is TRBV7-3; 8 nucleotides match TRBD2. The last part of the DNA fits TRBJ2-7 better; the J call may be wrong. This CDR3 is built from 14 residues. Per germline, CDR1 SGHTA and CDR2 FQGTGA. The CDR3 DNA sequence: TGTGCCAGCAGCACTAGCGGATCGTACAATGAGCAGTACTTC. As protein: CASSTSGSYNEQYF.

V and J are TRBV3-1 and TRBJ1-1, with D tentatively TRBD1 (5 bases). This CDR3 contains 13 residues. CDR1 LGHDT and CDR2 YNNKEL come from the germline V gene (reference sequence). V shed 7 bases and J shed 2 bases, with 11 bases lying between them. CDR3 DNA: TGTGCCAGCACAATTCAGGGAAACACTGAAGCTTTCTTT. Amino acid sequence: CASTIQGNTEAFF.

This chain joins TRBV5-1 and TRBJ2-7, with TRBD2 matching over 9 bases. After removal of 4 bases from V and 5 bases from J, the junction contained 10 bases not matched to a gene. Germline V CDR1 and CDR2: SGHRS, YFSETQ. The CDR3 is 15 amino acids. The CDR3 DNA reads TGCGCCAGCAGCCCCCGCGCGGGGGGGCCCCACGAGCAGTACTTC. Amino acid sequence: CASSPRAGGPHEQYF.

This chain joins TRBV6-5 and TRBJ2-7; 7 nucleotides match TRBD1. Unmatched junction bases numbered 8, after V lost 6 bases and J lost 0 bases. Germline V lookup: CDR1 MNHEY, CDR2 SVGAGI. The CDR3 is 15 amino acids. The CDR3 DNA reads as TGTGCCAGCAGCCCTCCCGGGACAGCCTCCTACGAGCAGTACTTC. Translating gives CASSPPGTASYEQYF.

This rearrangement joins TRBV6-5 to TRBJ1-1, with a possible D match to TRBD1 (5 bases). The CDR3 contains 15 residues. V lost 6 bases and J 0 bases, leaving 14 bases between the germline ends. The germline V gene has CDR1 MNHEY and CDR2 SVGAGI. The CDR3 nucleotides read TGTGCCAGCAGACCAGGGAGGGCAATGAACACTGAAGCTTTCTTT. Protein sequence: CASRPGRAMNTEAFF.

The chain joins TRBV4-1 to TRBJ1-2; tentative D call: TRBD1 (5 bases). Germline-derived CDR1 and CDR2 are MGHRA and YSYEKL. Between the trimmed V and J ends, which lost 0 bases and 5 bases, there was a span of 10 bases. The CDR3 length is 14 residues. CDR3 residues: CASSQDGGRYGYTF. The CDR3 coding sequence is TGCGCCAGCAGCCAAGATGGGGGTCGGTATGGCTACACCTTC.